This T cell receptor beta chain comes out of a study of T cells after yellow fever vaccination. Study findings and constraints: Most primary-vaccination clones reappeared after the booster (approximately 95% CD4, more than 70% CD8).

Universal primer sites and UMIs were introduced during 5'RACE template-switching synthesis of TCR cDNA. MiXCR was run by TCRdb on the 5' RACE reads, yielding one entry per CDR3 protein. The table shows some 300,000 distinct CDR3 sequences, with over 8.5% occurring only once. In its sample, this clonotype was seen a few times. Its antigen is currently unknown. Germline CDR1 is DFQATT and CDR2 is SNEGSKA (reference sequence). The CDR3 totals 13 residues. Deletions cut 5 bases from V and 6 bases from J, with 16 bases between. Material: CD4+ T cells sorted from PBMCs, obtained 45 days after the yellow fever booster vaccination. The gene calls are TRBV20-1 and TRBJ1-1, with D possibly being TRBD1 (5 bases). The source of this sequence is a young man who received the YFV17D yellow fever vaccine. The CDR3: CSARGPGAPEAFF. The DNA for the CDR3 is TGCAGTGCTCGGGGACCAGGTGCACCTGAAGCTTTCTTT.